This is a list of T cell receptor beta chains from one sample in a study of blood T cell repertoires in COVID-19. Some clones are missing from TCRdb's copy, which holds only in-frame ones; the method was immunoSEQ multiplex PCR. Among around 67,000 clones, approximately 85% were seen once, and the ten largest hold about 37%. What was sequenced was peripheral blood. The receptors shown here come from a man between 65 and 85 years old with acute or convalescent COVID-19. Both conserved end residues are part of each CDR3. The order of the fields is clone size, V gene, D gene, J gene, CDR3 DNA, CDR3 protein. A D gene is named only where the DNA matches it firmly. Clone size is stated in some rows and not others, as once, few, many or a class when expanded.

clone_size: NA
v_call: TRBV10-2
d_call: NA
j_call: TRBJ2-7
cdr3_nt: TGCGCCAGCAGGGGAGGACTCTACGAGCAGTACTTC
cdr3_aa: CASRGGLYEQYF

clone_size: NA
v_call: TRBV7-9
d_call: TRBD1
j_call: TRBJ1-1
cdr3_nt: TGTGCCAGCAGCTTAGCGGGTCCGGGACAGGGGGCCCTCGCGGCTTTCTTT
cdr3_aa: CASSLAGPGQGALAAFF

clone_size: NA
v_call: TRBV20-1
d_call: TRBD1
j_call: TRBJ2-7
cdr3_nt: TGCAGTGCTAGTGGCAGGGGGTACGAGCAGTACTTC
cdr3_aa: CSASGRGYEQYF

clone_size: NA
v_call: TRBV7-9
d_call: NA
j_call: TRBJ1-4
cdr3_nt: TGTGCCAGCAGCTTAGGGCAGACAACTAATGAAAAACTGTTTTTT
cdr3_aa: CASSLGQTTNEKLFF

clone_size: NA
v_call: TRBV19
d_call: NA
j_call: TRBJ1-2
cdr3_nt: TGTGCCAGTAGGAGGGGAGGGAGCGGCTACACCTTC
cdr3_aa: CASRRGGSGYTF

clone_size: NA
v_call: TRBV7-2
d_call: NA
j_call: TRBJ2-7
cdr3_nt: TGTGCCAGCAGCTCCGGGTTGGTTGGAGTCCTCGGGGAGCAGTACTTC
cdr3_aa: CASSSGLVGVLGEQYF

clone_size: NA
v_call: TRBV19
d_call: TRBD1
j_call: TRBJ1-1
cdr3_nt: TGTGCCAGTAGTACTGGACAGGTTAAGAACACTGAAGCTTTCTTT
cdr3_aa: CASSTGQVKNTEAFF

clone_size: NA
v_call: TRBV5-1
d_call: TRBD1
j_call: TRBJ1-4
cdr3_nt: TGCGCCAGCAGCCGACAGGGGGCTAATGAAAAACTGTTTTTT
cdr3_aa: CASSRQGANEKLFF

clone_size: NA
v_call: TRBV18
d_call: TRBD2
j_call: TRBJ2-2
cdr3_nt: TGTGCCAGCTCACCACCCCGCCTCGGCGGGGGGAACACCGGGGAGCTGTTTTTT
cdr3_aa: CASSPPRLGGGNTGELFF

clone_size: once
v_call: TRBV4-2
d_call: NA
j_call: TRBJ1-2
cdr3_nt: TGTGCCAGCAGCCCGACCGGGACATATAACTATGGCTACACCTTC
cdr3_aa: CASSPTGTYNYGYTF

clone_size: NA
v_call: TRBV5-1
d_call: TRBD2
j_call: TRBJ2-7
cdr3_nt: TGCGCCAGCAGCTTGGTTGGGACGGCCGGACTAGCGGGGACCTACGAGCAGTACTTC
cdr3_aa: CASSLVGTAGLAGTYEQYF

clone_size: NA
v_call: TRBV5-3
d_call: NA
j_call: TRBJ2-5
cdr3_nt: TGTGCCAGAAGTAAGGAATGGGCGGAGACCCAGTACTTC
cdr3_aa: CARSKEWAETQYF

clone_size: NA
v_call: TRBV28
d_call: TRBD2
j_call: TRBJ2-1
cdr3_nt: TGTGCCAGCAGTTTTAGCGGGAGTAGGGATGAGCAGTTCTTC
cdr3_aa: CASSFSGSRDEQFF

clone_size: NA
v_call: TRBV5-4
d_call: NA
j_call: TRBJ1-2
cdr3_nt: TGTGCCAGCAGCCCCGCGACAGGCCCCTATGGCTACACCTTC
cdr3_aa: CASSPATGPYGYTF

clone_size: NA
v_call: TRBV7-7
d_call: NA
j_call: TRBJ2-2
cdr3_nt: TGTGCTAGCAGCTCCGACACGACCGGGGAGCTGTTTTTT
cdr3_aa: CASSSDTTGELFF

clone_size: NA
v_call: TRBV7-2
d_call: NA
j_call: TRBJ1-1
cdr3_nt: TGTGCCAGCAGCTTGGGGGCGAGGGCTGGCACTGAAGCTTTCTTT
cdr3_aa: CASSLGARAGTEAFF

clone_size: NA
v_call: TRBV3-1/TRBV3-2
d_call: NA
j_call: TRBJ2-7
cdr3_nt: TGTGCCAGCAGCCCGACAGTGCAGGGCGGTTCCTACGAGCAGTACTTC
cdr3_aa: CASSPTVQGGSYEQYF

clone_size: NA
v_call: TRBV28
d_call: TRBD1
j_call: TRBJ2-3
cdr3_nt: TGTGCCAGCAGTCGCGGACAGGGTGGGGAATGGGCGCAGTATTTT
cdr3_aa: CASSRGQGGEWAQYF

clone_size: NA
v_call: TRBV4-1
d_call: NA
j_call: TRBJ2-2
cdr3_nt: TGCGCCAGCAGCCAGGACACCCACACCGGGGAGCTGTTTTTT
cdr3_aa: CASSQDTHTGELFF

clone_size: NA
v_call: TRBV5-4
d_call: NA
j_call: TRBJ1-3
cdr3_nt: TGTGCCAGCAGCCCGGGGTCTGGAAACACCATATATTTT
cdr3_aa: CASSPGSGNTIYF

clone_size: NA
v_call: TRBV28
d_call: NA
j_call: TRBJ1-5
cdr3_nt: TGTGCCAGCAGTTGGTTCCCTCAGGGAGGCTACAATCAGCCCCAGCATTTT
cdr3_aa: CASSWFPQGGYNQPQHF

clone_size: NA
v_call: TRBV27
d_call: NA
j_call: TRBJ1-4
cdr3_nt: TGTGCCAGCAGCCGGGGGGGAGCCTCACCAGCGGAAAAACTGTTTTTT
cdr3_aa: CASSRGGASPAEKLFF

clone_size: NA
v_call: TRBV7-8
d_call: NA
j_call: TRBJ1-5
cdr3_nt: TGTGCCAGCAGCCGAGATTCTGGGTATACAGGGCAGCCCCAGCATTTT
cdr3_aa: CASSRDSGYTGQPQHF

clone_size: NA
v_call: TRBV7-2
d_call: TRBD2
j_call: TRBJ2-3
cdr3_nt: TGTGCCAGCAGCCTTCGGACTAGCGGGGGGGCCGGAGATACGCAGTATTTT
cdr3_aa: CASSLRTSGGAGDTQYF

clone_size: NA
v_call: TRBV6-1
d_call: TRBD2
j_call: TRBJ2-3
cdr3_nt: TGTGCCAGCAGTGAAGCCCCTAGCGGGGGCACAGATACGCAGTATTTT
cdr3_aa: CASSEAPSGGTDTQYF

clone_size: NA
v_call: TRBV5-6
d_call: NA
j_call: TRBJ1-1
cdr3_nt: TGTGCCAGCAGCTTGGGCGCAGGGCCGAACACTGAAGCTTTCTTT
cdr3_aa: CASSLGAGPNTEAFF

clone_size: NA
v_call: TRBV9
d_call: NA
j_call: TRBJ2-7
cdr3_nt: TGTGCCAGCAGCGCACAGGTGGGTGATGTTGAGCAGTACTTC
cdr3_aa: CASSAQVGDVEQYF

clone_size: NA
v_call: TRBV27
d_call: TRBD2
j_call: TRBJ2-7
cdr3_nt: TGTGCCAGCAGCCGAACCCCCGTAGCGGGCCCGTCCTACGAGCAGTACTTC
cdr3_aa: CASSRTPVAGPSYEQYF

clone_size: NA
v_call: TRBV3-1/TRBV3-2
d_call: TRBD2
j_call: TRBJ2-7
cdr3_nt: TGTGCCAGCAGCCCCGCAGCGGGAGCGGGCGAGCAGTACTTC
cdr3_aa: CASSPAAGAGEQYF

clone_size: NA
v_call: TRBV28
d_call: TRBD1
j_call: TRBJ1-5
cdr3_nt: TGTGCCAGCAGCCTGGGACAGGGGGGGACCGTTCCCAATCAGCCCCAGCATTTT
cdr3_aa: CASSLGQGGTVPNQPQHF

clone_size: NA
v_call: TRBV7-6
d_call: TRBD1
j_call: TRBJ2-2
cdr3_nt: TGTGCCAGCAGCTTACCCCTAGGGACAGGGGGGACCGGGGAGCTGTTTTTT
cdr3_aa: CASSLPLGTGGTGELFF

clone_size: NA
v_call: TRBV19
d_call: TRBD2
j_call: TRBJ2-1
cdr3_nt: TGTGCCAGTAGTATAGAAGCGGGGGGGCCCTCCTACAATGAGCAGTTCTTC
cdr3_aa: CASSIEAGGPSYNEQFF

clone_size: NA
v_call: TRBV5-1
d_call: TRBD1
j_call: TRBJ2-7
cdr3_nt: TGCGCCAGCAGCTTAGTACAGGGGGTAGGCGAGCAGTACTTC
cdr3_aa: CASSLVQGVGEQYF

clone_size: once
v_call: TRBV25-1
d_call: NA
j_call: TRBJ2-6
cdr3_nt: TGTGCCAGCAGTGCCAACTCTGGGGCCAACGTCCTGACTTTC
cdr3_aa: CASSANSGANVLTF

clone_size: NA
v_call: TRBV2
d_call: NA
j_call: TRBJ2-2
cdr3_nt: TGTGCCAGCAGTGGCGACAGAAGCTCCGGGGAGCTGTTTTTT
cdr3_aa: CASSGDRSSGELFF

clone_size: NA
v_call: TRBV6-1
d_call: TRBD2
j_call: TRBJ2-7
cdr3_nt: TGTGCCAGCAGTGAATATCCTAGCGGGAGGCTGACCTACGAGCAGTACTTC
cdr3_aa: CASSEYPSGRLTYEQYF

clone_size: NA
v_call: TRBV19
d_call: NA
j_call: TRBJ2-7
cdr3_nt: TGTGCCAGTAGTCGGCAGTTTGGGCCCTACGAGCAGTACTTC
cdr3_aa: CASSRQFGPYEQYF

clone_size: NA
v_call: TRBV11-2
d_call: TRBD1
j_call: TRBJ2-5
cdr3_nt: TGTGCCAGCAGCTTAGATCGTAACAGGGGGCGGATGGAGACCCAGTACTTC
cdr3_aa: CASSLDRNRGRMETQYF

clone_size: NA
v_call: TRBV7-9
d_call: NA
j_call: TRBJ2-3
cdr3_nt: TGTGCCAGCAGCTCCCGACAGACAGATACGCAGTATTTT
cdr3_aa: CASSSRQTDTQYF

clone_size: NA
v_call: TRBV7-2
d_call: NA
j_call: TRBJ2-1
cdr3_nt: TGTGCCAGTGGGGCTAAGAACAATGAGCAGTTCTTC
cdr3_aa: CASGAKNNEQFF

clone_size: NA
v_call: TRBV28
d_call: TRBD1
j_call: TRBJ2-7
cdr3_nt: TGTGCCAGCAGTTTATATGGGACAGGGGCCTACGAGCAGTACTTC
cdr3_aa: CASSLYGTGAYEQYF